This T cell receptor (beta chain) is drawn from a study of cytomegalovirus exposure and HLA in healthy donors. On the study more broadly: Both the 120 validation repertoires and the 666 first-cohort repertoires used the same platform, as reported by a later analysis. General study points: Most TCR sequences were uncommon, yet certain public TCRs appeared in many donors. In vitro testing confirmed a few CMV-associated chains as specific for CMV antigens. Within the approximately 130 validation repertoires, first-cohort TCR clusters tended to co-occur, according to a later analysis.

Produced via immunoSEQ multiplex PCR; TCRdb's table is partial and in-frame only. The sample lists hundreds of thousands of clones, more than 85% occurring once. With respect to this clone: Its matching antigen is unknown.

CDR3 length equals 14 residues. The V gene's germline CDR1 is SGHVS and CDR2 FNYEAQ. V lost 5 bases to trimming and J lost 10 bases, with 20 bases between them. Specimen: PBMCs. The receptor was derived from a man in his late teens or twenties in good health and CMV-seropositive. The chain combines TRBV7-6 with TRBJ1-2, with no clear D. DNA for the CDR3: TGTGCCAGCAGCCCCCTCCCGGGATCTGAGTACTACACCTTC. It yields the protein CASSPLPGSEYYTF.